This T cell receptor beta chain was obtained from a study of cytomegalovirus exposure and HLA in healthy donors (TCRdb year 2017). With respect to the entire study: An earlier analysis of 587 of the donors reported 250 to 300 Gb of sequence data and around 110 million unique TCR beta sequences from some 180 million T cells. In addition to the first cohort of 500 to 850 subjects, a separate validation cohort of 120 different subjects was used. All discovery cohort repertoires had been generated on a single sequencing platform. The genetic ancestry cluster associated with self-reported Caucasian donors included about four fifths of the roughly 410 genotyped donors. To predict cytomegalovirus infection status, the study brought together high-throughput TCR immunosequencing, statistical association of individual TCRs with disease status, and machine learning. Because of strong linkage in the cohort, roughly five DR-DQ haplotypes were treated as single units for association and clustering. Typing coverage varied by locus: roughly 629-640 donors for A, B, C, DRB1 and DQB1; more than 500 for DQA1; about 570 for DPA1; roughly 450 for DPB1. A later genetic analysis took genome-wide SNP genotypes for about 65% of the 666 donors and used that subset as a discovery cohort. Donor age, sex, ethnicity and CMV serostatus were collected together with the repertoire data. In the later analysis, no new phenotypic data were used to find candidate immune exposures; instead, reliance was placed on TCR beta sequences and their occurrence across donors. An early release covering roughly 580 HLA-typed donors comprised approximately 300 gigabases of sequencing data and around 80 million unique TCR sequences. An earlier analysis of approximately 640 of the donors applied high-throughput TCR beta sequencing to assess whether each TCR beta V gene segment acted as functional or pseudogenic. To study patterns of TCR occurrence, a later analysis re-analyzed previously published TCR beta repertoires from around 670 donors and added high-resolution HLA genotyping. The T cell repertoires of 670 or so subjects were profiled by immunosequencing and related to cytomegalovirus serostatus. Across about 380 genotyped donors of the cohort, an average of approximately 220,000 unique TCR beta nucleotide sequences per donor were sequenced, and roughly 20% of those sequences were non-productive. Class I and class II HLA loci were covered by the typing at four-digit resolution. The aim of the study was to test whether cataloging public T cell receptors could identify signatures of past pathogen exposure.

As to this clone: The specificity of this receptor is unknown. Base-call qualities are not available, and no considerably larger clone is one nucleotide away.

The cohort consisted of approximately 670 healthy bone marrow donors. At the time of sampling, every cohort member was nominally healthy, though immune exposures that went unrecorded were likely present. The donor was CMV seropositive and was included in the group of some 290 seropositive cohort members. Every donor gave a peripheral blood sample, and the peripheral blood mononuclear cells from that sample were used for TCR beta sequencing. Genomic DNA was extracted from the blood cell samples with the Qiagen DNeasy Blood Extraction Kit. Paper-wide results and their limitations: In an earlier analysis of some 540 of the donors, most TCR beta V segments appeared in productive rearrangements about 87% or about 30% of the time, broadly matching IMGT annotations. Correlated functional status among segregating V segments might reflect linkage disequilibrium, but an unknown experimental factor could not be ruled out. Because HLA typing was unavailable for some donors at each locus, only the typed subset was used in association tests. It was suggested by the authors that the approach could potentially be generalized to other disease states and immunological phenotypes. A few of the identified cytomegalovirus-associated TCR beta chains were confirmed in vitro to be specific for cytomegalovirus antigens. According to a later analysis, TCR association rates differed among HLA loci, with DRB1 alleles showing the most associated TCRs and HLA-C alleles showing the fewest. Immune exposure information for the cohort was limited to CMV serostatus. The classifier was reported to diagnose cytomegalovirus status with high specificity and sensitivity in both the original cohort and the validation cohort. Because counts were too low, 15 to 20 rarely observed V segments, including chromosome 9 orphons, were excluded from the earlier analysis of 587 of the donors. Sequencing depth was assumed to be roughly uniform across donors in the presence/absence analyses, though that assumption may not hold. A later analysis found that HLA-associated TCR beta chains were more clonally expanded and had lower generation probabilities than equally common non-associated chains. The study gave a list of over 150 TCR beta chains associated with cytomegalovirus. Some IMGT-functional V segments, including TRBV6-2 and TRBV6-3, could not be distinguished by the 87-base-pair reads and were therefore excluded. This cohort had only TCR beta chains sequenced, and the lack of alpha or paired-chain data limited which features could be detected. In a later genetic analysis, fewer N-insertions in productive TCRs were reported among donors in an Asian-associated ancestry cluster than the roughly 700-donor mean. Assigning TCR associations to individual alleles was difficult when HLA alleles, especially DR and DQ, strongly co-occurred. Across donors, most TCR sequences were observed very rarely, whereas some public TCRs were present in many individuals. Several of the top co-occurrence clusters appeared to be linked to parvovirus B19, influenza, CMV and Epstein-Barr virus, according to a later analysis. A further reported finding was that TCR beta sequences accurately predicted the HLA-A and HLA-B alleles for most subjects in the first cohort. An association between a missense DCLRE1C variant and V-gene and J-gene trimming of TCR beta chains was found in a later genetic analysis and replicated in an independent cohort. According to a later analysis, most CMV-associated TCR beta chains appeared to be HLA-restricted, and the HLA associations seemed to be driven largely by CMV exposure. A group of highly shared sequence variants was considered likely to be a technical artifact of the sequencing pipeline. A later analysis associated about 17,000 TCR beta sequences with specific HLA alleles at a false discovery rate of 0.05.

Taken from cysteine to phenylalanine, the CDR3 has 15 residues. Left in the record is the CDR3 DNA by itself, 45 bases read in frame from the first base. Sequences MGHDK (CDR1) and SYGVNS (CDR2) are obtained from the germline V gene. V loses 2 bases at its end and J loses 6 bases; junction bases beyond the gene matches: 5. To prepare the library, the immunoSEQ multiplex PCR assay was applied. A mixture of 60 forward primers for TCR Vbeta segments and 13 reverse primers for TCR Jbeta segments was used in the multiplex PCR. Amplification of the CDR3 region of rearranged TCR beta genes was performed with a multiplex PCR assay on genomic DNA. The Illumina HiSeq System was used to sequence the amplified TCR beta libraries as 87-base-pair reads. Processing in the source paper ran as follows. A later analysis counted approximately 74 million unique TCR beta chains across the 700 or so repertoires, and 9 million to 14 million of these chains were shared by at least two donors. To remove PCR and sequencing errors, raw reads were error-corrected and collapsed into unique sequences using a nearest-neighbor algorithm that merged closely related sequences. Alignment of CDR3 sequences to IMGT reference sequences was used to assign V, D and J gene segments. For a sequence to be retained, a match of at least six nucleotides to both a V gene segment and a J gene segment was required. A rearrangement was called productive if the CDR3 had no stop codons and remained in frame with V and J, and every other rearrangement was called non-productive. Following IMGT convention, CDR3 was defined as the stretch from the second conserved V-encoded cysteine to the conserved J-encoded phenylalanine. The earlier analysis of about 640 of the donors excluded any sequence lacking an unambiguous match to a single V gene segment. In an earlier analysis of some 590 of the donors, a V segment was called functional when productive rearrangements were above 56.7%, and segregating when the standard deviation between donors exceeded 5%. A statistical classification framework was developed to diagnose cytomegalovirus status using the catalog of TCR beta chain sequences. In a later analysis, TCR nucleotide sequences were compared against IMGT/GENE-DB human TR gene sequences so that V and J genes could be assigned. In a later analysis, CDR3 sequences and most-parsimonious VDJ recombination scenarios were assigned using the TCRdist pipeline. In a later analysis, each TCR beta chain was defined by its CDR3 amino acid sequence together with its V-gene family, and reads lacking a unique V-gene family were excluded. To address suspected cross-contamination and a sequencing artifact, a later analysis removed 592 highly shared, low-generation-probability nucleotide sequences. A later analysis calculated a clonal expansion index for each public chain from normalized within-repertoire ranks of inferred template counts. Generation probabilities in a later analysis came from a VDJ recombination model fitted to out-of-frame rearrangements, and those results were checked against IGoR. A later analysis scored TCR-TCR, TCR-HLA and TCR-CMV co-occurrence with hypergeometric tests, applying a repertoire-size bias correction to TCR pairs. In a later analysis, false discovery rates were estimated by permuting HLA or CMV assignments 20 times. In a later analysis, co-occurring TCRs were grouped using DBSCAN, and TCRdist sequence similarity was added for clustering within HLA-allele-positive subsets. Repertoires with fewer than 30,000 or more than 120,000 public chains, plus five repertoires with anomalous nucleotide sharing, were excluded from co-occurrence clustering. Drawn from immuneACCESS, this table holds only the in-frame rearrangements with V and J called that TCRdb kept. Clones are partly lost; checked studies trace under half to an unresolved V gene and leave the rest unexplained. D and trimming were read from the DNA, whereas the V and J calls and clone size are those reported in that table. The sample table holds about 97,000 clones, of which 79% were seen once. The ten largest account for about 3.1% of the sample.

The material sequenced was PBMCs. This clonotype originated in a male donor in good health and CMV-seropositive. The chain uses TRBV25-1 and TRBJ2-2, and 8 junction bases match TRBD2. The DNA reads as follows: TGTGCCAGCAGTGAACCCGGAGCGGGGGCCGGGGAGCTGTTTTTT. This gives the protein CASSEPGAGAGELFF.